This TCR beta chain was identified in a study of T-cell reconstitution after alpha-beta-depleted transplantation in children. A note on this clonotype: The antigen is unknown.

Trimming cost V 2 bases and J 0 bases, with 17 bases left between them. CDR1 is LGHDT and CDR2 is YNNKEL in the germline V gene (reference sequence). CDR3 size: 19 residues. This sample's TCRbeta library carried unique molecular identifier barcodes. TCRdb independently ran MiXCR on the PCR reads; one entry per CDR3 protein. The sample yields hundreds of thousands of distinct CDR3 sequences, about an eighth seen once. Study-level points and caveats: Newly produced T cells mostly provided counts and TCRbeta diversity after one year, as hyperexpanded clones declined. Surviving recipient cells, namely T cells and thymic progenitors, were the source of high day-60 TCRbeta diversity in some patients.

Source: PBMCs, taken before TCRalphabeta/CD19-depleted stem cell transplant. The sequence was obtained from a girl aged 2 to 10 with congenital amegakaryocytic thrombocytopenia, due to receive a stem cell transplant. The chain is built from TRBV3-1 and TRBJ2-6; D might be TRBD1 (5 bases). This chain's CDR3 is CASSQQVPRAHSGANVLTF. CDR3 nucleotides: TGTGCCAGCAGCCAACAGGTGCCCAGGGCCCACTCTGGGGCCAACGTCCTGACTTTC.